A single sample is the source of the 26 T cell receptor beta chains below, sequenced in a study of shared clonotypes between healthy human individuals (TCRdb year 2020). Library creation used the immunoSEQ multiplex PCR assay. TCRdb stores this immuneACCESS table with in-frame sequences only. Part of the clones is absent; in the studies checked, under half of the shortfall reflects unresolved V genes, and no reason is known for the rest. The sample contains millions of clones, roughly 91% of them found a single time. Of the sample, 1.5% to 2% is held by the ten largest clones. CD8 naive samples were CD45RO-negative cells positively selected for CCR7, giving a CD45RA+CCR7+ population that excluded TemRA cells. Sequencing was carried out using naive CD8+ T cells from PBMCs. The cell subset or site label of this sample denotes: CD45RA+CCR7+. These TCRs come from a man younger than 30 in good health. Some clones in this sample may be carry-over from other donors' samples.

About this clone: The sample has other DNA sequences that encode this CDR3 too. The chain is built from TRBV5-1 and TRBJ1-3; D gene ambiguous. This CDR3 contains 13 residues. Germline loops: CDR1 SGHRS, CDR2 YFSETQ. The V end lost 4 bases, the J end lost 0 bases, and 5 bases lay between the germline ends. The CDR3: CASSPLSGNTIYF. The CDR3 nucleotides read TGCGCCAGCAGCCCCCTCTCTGGAAACACCATATATTTT.

The CDR3 DNA reads TGTGCCAGCAGTCCAATCCCGGACAGGGGGCCGGTCACTGAAGCTTTCTTT. Its protein is CASSPIPDRGPVTEAFF. V gene TRBV27 combines with J gene TRBJ1-1, with 11 bases fitting TRBD1. J was trimmed by 4 bases and V by 5 bases; bases with no gene match: 12. This CDR3 has 17 residues. From germline, CDR1 is MNHEY and CDR2 SMNVEV (reference sequence).

The rearrangement joins TRBV5-4 to TRBJ2-7, with 9 bases matching TRBD1. The CDR3 extends over 15 amino acids. V dropped 3 bases and J dropped 0; count of bases not matched to a gene: 4. CDR1 is SGHNT, CDR2 YYREEE, per germline (reference sequence). The CDR3 loop is CASSWGTGSSYEQYF. The CDR3 coding sequence is TGTGCCAGCAGCTGGGGGACAGGGTCCTCCTACGAGCAGTACTTC.

The genes are TRBV7-8 and TRBJ2-7; TRBD1 agrees at 7 bases. The V gene's germline CDR1 is SGHVS and CDR2 FQNEAQ. V was pared by 5 bases and J by 3 bases, with 10 bases of the junction left unmatched. The CDR3 runs to 15 residues. The CDR3 bases are TGTGCCAGCAGCAACATTCCAAGGGGGCTCTACGAGCAGTACTTC. Its translation: CASSNIPRGLYEQYF.

The chain combines TRBV7-9 with TRBJ2-7; 7 bases map to TRBD2. The CDR3 has 16 amino acids. V lost 2 bases and J lost 6; bases outside the gene matches: 13. CDR1 is SEHNR and CDR2 is FQNEAQ in the germline V gene (reference sequence). The CDR3 region has the DNA TGTGCCAGCAGCTTATCTCCCGGGGGGACGAGTCGCGAGCAGTACTTC. Residues: CASSLSPGGTSREQYF.

As to this clone: Other nucleotide sequences in the sample specify the same CDR3. The chain links TRBV28 to TRBJ2-7; D unresolved. CDR1 is MDHEN, CDR2 SYDVKM, per germline. V dropped 4 bases and J dropped 4 bases, with 8 bases sitting between them. The CDR3 is made up of 12 amino acids. CDR3 DNA: TGTGCCAGCAGTTCAAGACCTTACGAGCAGTACTTC. Protein product: CASSSRPYEQYF.

This clone showed up just once. The chain joins TRBV5-1 to TRBJ2-7; D might be TRBD2 (6 bases). The V gene's germline CDR1 is SGHRS and CDR2 YFSETQ. Trimming removed 1 base from V and 3 bases from J, with 20 bases in between. The CDR3 sequence is 17 residues long. Here the CDR3 DNA reads TGCGCCAGCAGCTTGCTGGGGGAGGCCTTTCCCCACTACGAGCAGTACTTC. Residues: CASSLLGEAFPHYEQYF. The complete variable domain, with remaining parts taken from reference TRBV5-1 and TRBJ2-7, reads KAGVTQTPRYLIKTRGQQVTLSCSPISGHRSVSWYQQTPGQGLQFLFEYFSETQRNKGNFPGRFSGRQFSNSRSEMNVSTLELGDSALYLCASSLLGEAFPHYEQYFGPGTRLTVT.

The V call is TRBV28, the J call TRBJ1-5; D call uncertain. The CDR3 extends over 16 amino acids. V dropped 5 bases and J dropped 0 bases, with 14 bases sitting between them. Germline V lookup: CDR1 MDHEN, CDR2 SYDVKM. DNA of the CDR3: TGTGCCAGCAGTCCCAGTGTGGGGATTAGCAATCAGCCCCAGCATTTT. It encodes CASSPSVGISNQPQHF. Using reference TRBV28 and TRBJ1-5 for the parts outside the CDR3, the full variable domain is DVKVTQSSRYLVKRTGEKVFLECVQDMDHENMFWYRQDPGLGLRLIYFSYDVKMKEKGDIPEGYSVSREKKERFSLILESASTNQTSMYLCASSPSVGISNQPQHFGDGTRLSIL.

This chain connects TRBV13 to TRBJ1-2; a possible D gene is TRBD1 (5 bases). This CDR3 is built from 14 residues. V lost 2 bases, J lost 2 bases, and 9 bases lay in between. Germline CDR1 PRHDT, CDR2 FYEKMQ (reference sequence). CDR3 in DNA: TGTGCCAGCAGCTTACATGGGGGAAACTATGGCTACACCTTC. This sequence encodes CASSLHGGNYGYTF.

The rearrangement uses TRBV27 and TRBJ2-7, with 7 bases fitting TRBD2. The J segment lost 2 bases and the V segment lost 6 bases, leaving 13 bases of the junction unmatched. CDR3 size: 16 residues. CDR1 is MNHEY and CDR2 is SMNVEV in the germline V gene (reference sequence). The CDR3 here is CASRPRASGQAYEQYF. The CDR3 DNA is TGTGCCAGCAGGCCCCGCGCTAGCGGTCAAGCCTACGAGCAGTACTTC.

On this clone: The junction does not match germline at one end; this may be a read error. This chain connects TRBV6-5 to TRBJ2-2, with D hard to call. The germline gives CDR1 MNHEY, CDR2 SVGAGI. The CDR3 length is 14 residues. For the CDR3, the DNA is TGTGCCAGCAGCTACTGGACGTCTACCGGGGAGCTGTTTTTT. Translating gives CASSYWTSTGELFF.

The chain combines TRBV5-1 with TRBJ1-2; D possibly corresponds to TRBD1 (5 bases). V lost 1 base and J 6 bases, leaving 19 bases between the germline ends. Germline V gene sequence: CDR1 SGHRS, CDR2 YFSETQ. CDR3 length: 16 amino acids. The CDR3 reads CASSLTTTVVENGYTF. The CDR3 nucleotides read TGCGCCAGCAGCTTGACCACGACAGTCGTGGAAAATGGCTACACCTTC. Full variable domain (rest looked up from reference TRBV5-1 and TRBJ1-2): KAGVTQTPRYLIKTRGQQVTLSCSPISGHRSVSWYQQTPGQGLQFLFEYFSETQRNKGNFPGRFSGRQFSNSRSEMNVSTLELGDSALYLCASSLTTTVVENGYTFGSGTRLTVV.

This chain joins TRBV6-5 and TRBJ2-5, with D maybe TRBD2 (7 bases). The ends were cut back, 6 bases at V and 2 bases at J, with 13 bases in the middle. This CDR3 is built from 14 residues. The germline V gene encodes CDR1 MNHEY and CDR2 SVGAGI. Here the CDR3 reads CASSNGGRQETQYF. CDR3 bases: TGTGCCAGCAGCAACGGGGGGCGGCAAGAGACCCAGTACTTC.

The J gene is TRBJ2-5, the V gene TRBV7-2; no firm D call. Germline CDR1 reads SGHTA; CDR2 reads FQGNSA. Trimming removed 6 bases at V and 0 bases at J, with 14 bases between. This CDR3 is 15 amino acids long. CDR3 nucleotide sequence: TGTGCCAGCAGACCTACCATCAGGTACCAAGAGACCCAGTACTTC. This sequence encodes CASRPTIRYQETQYF.

The chain employs TRBV27 and TRBJ2-7, with D unresolved. The V gene's germline CDR1 is MNHEY and CDR2 SMNVEV (reference sequence). The CDR3 has 14 residues. V dropped 4 bases and J dropped 0 bases, with 10 bases sitting between them. CDR3 amino acids: CASSWGSGSYEQYF. The CDR3 DNA sequence: TGTGCCAGCAGTTGGGGATCGGGCTCCTACGAGCAGTACTTC.

The chain uses TRBV9 and TRBJ1-5; 7 nucleotides line up with TRBD1. The germline V gene encodes CDR1 SGDLS and CDR2 YYNGEE. The V segment lost 0 bases and the J segment 5 bases; nucleotides outside the gene matches: 5. This CDR3 comprises 15 residues. This CDR3 reads CASSVAGGVDQPQHF. The CDR3 coding sequence is TGTGCCAGCAGCGTAGCAGGGGGGGTAGATCAGCCCCAGCATTTT.

This chain uses TRBV4-1 with TRBJ1-3; possible D gene TRBD1, 5 bases. Trimming cost V 2 bases and J 4 bases, with 18 bases left between them. Per the germline V gene, CDR1 is MGHRA and CDR2 is YSYEKL. The CDR3 consists of 17 residues. CDR3: CASSQTLLRGLGNTIYF. The CDR3 nucleotides read TGCGCCAGCAGCCAAACCCTCCTCCGGGGCCTAGGAAACACCATATATTTT.

The genes are TRBV5-6 and TRBJ1-1; no definite D call. Looked up from germline, CDR1 is SGHDT and CDR2 is YYEEEE. This CDR3 is 15 amino acids long. Trimming shortened V by 6 bases and J by 2 bases, and 17 bases separated the two germline ends. CDR3 sequence reads: CASTPDPITNTEAFF. CDR3 DNA sequence: TGTGCCAGCACTCCCGACCCTATAACAAACACTGAAGCTTTCTTT.

This clone is a singleton in its sample. The chain recombines TRBV27 with TRBJ2-7; 8 bases fit TRBD1. The CDR3 loop spans 14 amino acids. V lost 5 bases and J lost 0; bases outside the gene matches: 3. The germline CDR1 and CDR2 sequences are MNHEY and SMNVEV (reference sequence). The CDR3 protein is CASSTRGRSYEQYF. In nucleotides, the CDR3 is TGTGCCAGCAGTACCAGGGGGCGCTCCTACGAGCAGTACTTC.

The chain links TRBV28 to TRBJ1-1, with D hard to call. Trimming removed 3 bases from V and 2 bases from J, with 13 bases in between. Germline CDR1 and CDR2: MDHEN and SYDVKM. This CDR3 is built from 15 residues. CDR3 sequence (DNA): TGTGCCAGCAGTTTGGCCGCCCCCGTTAACACTGAAGCTTTCTTT. Translating it yields CASSLAAPVNTEAFF.

The CDR3 here is CASSYDGRNYGYTF. Written as DNA, the CDR3 is TGTGCCAGCAGTTACGATGGCAGGAATTATGGCTACACCTTC. V and J are TRBV6-5 and TRBJ1-2; D remains unclear. V was trimmed by 2 bases and J by 5 bases, leaving 12 bases between them. This CDR3 is 14 amino acids long. Germline V gene data show CDR1 as MNHEY and CDR2 as SVGAGI.

In nucleotides, the CDR3 is TGTGCCAGCAGCGTAGATAGGCAGGGGGGAACTGAAGCTTTCTTT. Translating gives CASSVDRQGGTEAFF. The rearrangement links TRBV9 to TRBJ1-1; 7 bases line up with TRBD1. V trimming: 0 bases; J trimming: 5 bases; junction bases outside the gene matches: 7. Germline CDR1 is SGDLS and CDR2 is YYNGEE. CDR3 length: 15 amino acids.

This chain uses TRBV19 with TRBJ1-2; D remains unclear. This CDR3 is built from 12 residues. Germline V gene lookup returns CDR1 LNHDA and CDR2 SQIVND (reference sequence). Between the trimmed V and J ends, which lost 6 bases and 1 base, there was a span of 6 bases. CDR3 in amino acids: CASRGSNYGYTF. CDR3 in DNA: TGTGCCAGTAGGGGCAGTAACTATGGCTACACCTTC.

V is TRBV21-1 and J is TRBJ1-1. TRBV21-1 is reported as a pseudogene. The CDR3 contains 16 residues. Here the CDR3 reads CASSKKGAPLDTEAFF. The CDR3, as DNA: TGTGCCAGCAGCAAAAAGGGCGCTCCCCTAGACACTGAAGCTTTCTTT.

The CDR3 DNA reads TGTGCCAGCAGTTTATCGAATGTGGGTGATGAGCAGTTCTTC. As protein: CASSLSNVGDEQFF. The V call is TRBV27, the J call TRBJ2-1, with D hard to call. The V gene's germline CDR1 is MNHEY and CDR2 SMNVEV (reference sequence). The CDR3 sequence is 14 residues long. V gave up 0 bases and J gave up 8 bases, with 11 bases separating them.

This rearrangement joins TRBV6-5 to TRBJ2-1, with D uncertain. The V end lost 6 bases, the J end lost 0 bases, and 12 bases lay between the germline ends. This CDR3 is 15 amino acids long. Germline-derived CDR1 and CDR2 are MNHEY and SVGAGI. As DNA, the CDR3 is TGTGCCAGCAGCGACGACATGAGCTCCTACAATGAGCAGTTCTTC. Amino acids: CASSDDMSSYNEQFF.